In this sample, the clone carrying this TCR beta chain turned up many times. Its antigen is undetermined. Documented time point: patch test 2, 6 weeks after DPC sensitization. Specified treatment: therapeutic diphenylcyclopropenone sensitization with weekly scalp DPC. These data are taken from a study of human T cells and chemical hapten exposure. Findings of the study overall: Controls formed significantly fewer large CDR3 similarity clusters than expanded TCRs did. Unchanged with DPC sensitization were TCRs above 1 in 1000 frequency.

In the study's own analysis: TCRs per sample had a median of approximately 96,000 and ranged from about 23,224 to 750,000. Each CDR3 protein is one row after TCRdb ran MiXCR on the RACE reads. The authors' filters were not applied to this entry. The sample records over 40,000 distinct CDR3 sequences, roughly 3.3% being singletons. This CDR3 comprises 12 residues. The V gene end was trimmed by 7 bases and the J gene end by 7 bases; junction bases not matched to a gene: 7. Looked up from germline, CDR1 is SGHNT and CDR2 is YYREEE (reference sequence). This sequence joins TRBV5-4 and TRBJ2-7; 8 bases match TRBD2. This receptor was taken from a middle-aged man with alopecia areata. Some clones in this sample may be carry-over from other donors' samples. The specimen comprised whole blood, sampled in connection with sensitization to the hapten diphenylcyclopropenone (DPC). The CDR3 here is CASRGTSEEQYF. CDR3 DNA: TGTGCCAGCCGCGGGACTAGTGAAGAGCAGTACTTC.